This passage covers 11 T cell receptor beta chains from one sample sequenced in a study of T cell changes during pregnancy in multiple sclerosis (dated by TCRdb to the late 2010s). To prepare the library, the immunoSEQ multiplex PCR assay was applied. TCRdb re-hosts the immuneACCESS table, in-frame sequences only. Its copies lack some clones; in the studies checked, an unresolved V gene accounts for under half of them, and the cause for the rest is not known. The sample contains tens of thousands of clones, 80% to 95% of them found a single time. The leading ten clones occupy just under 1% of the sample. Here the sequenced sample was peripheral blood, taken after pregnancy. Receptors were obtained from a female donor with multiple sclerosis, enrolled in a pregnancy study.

The CDR3 nucleotides are TGTGCCAGCAGCTCACAGACAGGGGCGAACACCGGGGAGCTGTTTTTT. Amino acid sequence: CASSSQTGANTGELFF. V is TRBV7-9 and J is TRBJ2-2, with 8 bases identical to TRBD1. CDR1 SEHNR and CDR2 FQNEAQ come from the germline V gene (reference sequence). V dropped 4 bases and J dropped 0; count of bases not matched to a gene: 4. The CDR3 has 16 residues.

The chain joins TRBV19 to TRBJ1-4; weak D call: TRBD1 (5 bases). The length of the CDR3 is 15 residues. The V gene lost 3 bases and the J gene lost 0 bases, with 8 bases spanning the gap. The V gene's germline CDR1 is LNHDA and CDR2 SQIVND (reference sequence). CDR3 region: CASSIRGATNEKLFF. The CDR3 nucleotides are TGTGCCAGTAGTATTAGGGGTGCAACTAATGAAAAACTGTTTTTT.

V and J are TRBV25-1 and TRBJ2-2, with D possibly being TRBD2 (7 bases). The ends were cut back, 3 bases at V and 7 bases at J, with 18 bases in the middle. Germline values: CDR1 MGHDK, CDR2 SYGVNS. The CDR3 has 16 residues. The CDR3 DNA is TGTGCCAGCAGTGATATGGGCGGGGGCAGGAGCGGGGAGCTGTTTTTT. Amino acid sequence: CASSDMGGGRSGELFF.

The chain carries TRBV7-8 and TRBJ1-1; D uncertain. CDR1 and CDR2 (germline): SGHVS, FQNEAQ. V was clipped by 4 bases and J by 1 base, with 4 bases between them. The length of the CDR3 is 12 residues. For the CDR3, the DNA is TGTGCCAGCAGCTGGCAGAACACTGAAGCTTTCTTT. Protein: CASSWQNTEAFF.

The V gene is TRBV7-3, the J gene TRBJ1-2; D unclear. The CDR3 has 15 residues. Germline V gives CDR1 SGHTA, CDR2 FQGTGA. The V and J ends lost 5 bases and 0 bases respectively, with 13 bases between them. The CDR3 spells CASSRSDGANYGYTF. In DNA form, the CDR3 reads TGTGCCAGCAGCCGGTCCGACGGAGCTAACTATGGCTACACCTTC.

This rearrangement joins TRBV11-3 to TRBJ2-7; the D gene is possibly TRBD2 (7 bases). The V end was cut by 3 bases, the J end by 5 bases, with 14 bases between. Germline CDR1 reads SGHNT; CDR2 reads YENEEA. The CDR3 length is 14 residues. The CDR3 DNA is TGTGCCAGCAGCTTCTCTAAGGGGGGGGACGAGCAGTACTTC. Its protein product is CASSFSKGGDEQYF.

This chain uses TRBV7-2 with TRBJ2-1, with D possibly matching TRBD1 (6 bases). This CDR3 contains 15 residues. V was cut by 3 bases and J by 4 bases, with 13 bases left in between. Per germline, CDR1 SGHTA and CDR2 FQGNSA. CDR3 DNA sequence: TGTGCCAGCAGCTTGAGAACAGGGTCGTACAATGAGCAGTTCTTC. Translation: CASSLRTGSYNEQFF.

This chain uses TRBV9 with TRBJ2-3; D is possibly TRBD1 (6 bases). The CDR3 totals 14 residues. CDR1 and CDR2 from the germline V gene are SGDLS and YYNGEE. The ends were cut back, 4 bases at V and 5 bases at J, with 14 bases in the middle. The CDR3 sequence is CASSPRQDGDTQYF. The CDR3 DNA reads TGTGCCAGCAGCCCCCGACAGGACGGAGATACGCAGTATTTT.

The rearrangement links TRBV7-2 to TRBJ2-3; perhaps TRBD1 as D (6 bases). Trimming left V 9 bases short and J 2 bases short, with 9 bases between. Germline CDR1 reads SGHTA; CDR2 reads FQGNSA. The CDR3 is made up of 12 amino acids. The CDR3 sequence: CASEGDTDTQYF. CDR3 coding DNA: TGTGCCAGTGAGGGGGACACAGATACGCAGTATTTT.

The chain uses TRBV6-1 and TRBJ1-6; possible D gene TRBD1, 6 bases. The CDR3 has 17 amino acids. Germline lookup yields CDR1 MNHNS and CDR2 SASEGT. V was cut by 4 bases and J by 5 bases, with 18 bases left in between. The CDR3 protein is CASSVPGGQGNNSPLHF. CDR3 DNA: TGTGCCAGCAGTGTCCCCGGTGGTCAGGGGAATAATTCACCCCTCCACTTT.

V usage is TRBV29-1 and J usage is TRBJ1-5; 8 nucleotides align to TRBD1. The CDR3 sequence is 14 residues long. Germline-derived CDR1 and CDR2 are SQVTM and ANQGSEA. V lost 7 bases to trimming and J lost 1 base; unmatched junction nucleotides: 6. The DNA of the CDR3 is TGCAGCGCCTCCGGGACAGGAAGCAATCAGCCCCAGCATTTT. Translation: CSASGTGSNQPQHF.